Following are 13 T cell receptor beta chains from one sample sequenced in a study of T cells in Graves' hyperthyroidism and ophthalmopathy (dated by TCRdb to about 2019). The library came from multiplex PCR. The instrument was an Illumina HiSeq 2000. TCR beta CDR3 regions were amplified from RNA transcripts. The first round of RT-PCR for the TCR CDR3 was performed with the HTBI primer set and the Qiagen OneStep RT-PCR kit. Starting from the raw public reads, TCRdb applied fastp trimming at Q25, assembled clones with MiXCR and retained in-frame beta chains. Each entry is one CDR3 protein sequence, shown with its most common DNA and genes. For this sample the table gives some 550,000 distinct CDR3 sequences, of which roughly 15% were detected only once. The ten largest account for roughly 3.4% of the sample. What was sequenced was blood. The receptors stem from a woman aged 40 to 50 with Graves' ophthalmopathy.

This clonotype was counted between two and nine times. V and J are TRBV25-1 and TRBJ2-5; D possibly matches TRBD1 or TRBD2 (7 bases each). This CDR3 is built from 15 residues. CDR1 and CDR2 (germline): MGHDK, SYGVNS. Trimming took off 5 bases at V and 3 bases at J, with 16 bases between the two ends. CDR3 sequence: CASSRRGGQKETQYF. In nucleotides, the CDR3 is TGTGCCAGCAGTCGAAGGGGGGGACAGAAAGAGACCCAGTACTTC.

At least ten counts were recorded for this clonotype. This chain joins TRBV28 and TRBJ2-1, with 7 bases that match TRBD2. This CDR3 is built from 19 residues. Germline CDR1 MDHEN, CDR2 SYDVKM. Germline trimming cut 1 base from V and 0 bases from J; bases unmatched to any gene: 12. The CDR3 sequence is CASSLFPGGLLSSYNEQFF. The CDR3 bases are TGTGCCAGCAGTTTATTTCCGGGAGGCCTCCTCAGCTCCTACAATGAGCAGTTCTTC. Together with reference TRBV28 and TRBJ2-1, the CDR3 gives the full variable domain: DVKVTQSSRYLVKRTGEKVFLECVQDMDHENMFWYRQDPGLGLRLIYFSYDVKMKEKGDIPEGYSVSREKKERFSLILESASTNQTSMYLCASSLFPGGLLSSYNEQFFGPGTRLTVL.

V gene TRBV6-1 combines with J gene TRBJ1-2; D is undetermined. Germline assignment: CDR1 MNHNS and CDR2 SASEGT. The CDR3 spans 9 residues. V dropped 8 bases and J dropped 7 bases, with 5 bases sitting between them. CDR3 DNA: TGTGCCAGCGGGCCTGGCTACACCTTC. This encodes CASGPGYTF.

This clonotype was seen a few times. This chain links TRBV5-1 with TRBJ2-1, with 7 bases that match TRBD2. Germline V gene lookup returns CDR1 SGHRS and CDR2 YFSETQ. The CDR3 has 14 amino acids. V lost 2 bases to trimming and J lost 7 bases; unmatched junction nucleotides: 6. DNA of the CDR3: TGCGCCAGCAGCTTACCCTGGCGGGAGAATGAGCAGTTCTTC. Amino acids: CASSLPWRENEQFF.

The chain combines TRBV7-9 with TRBJ2-1; 8 bases agree with TRBD2. With 1 base clipped from V and 8 bases from J, the junction kept 1 base outside the gene matches. CDR1 is SEHNR, CDR2 FQNEAQ, per germline (reference sequence). The CDR3 consists of 13 residues. The CDR3 sequence is CASSLGTSHEQFF. The CDR3 DNA is TGTGCCAGCAGCTTAGGGACTAGCCATGAGCAGTTCTTC.

This clonotype was observed many times. The genes are TRBV3-1 and TRBJ2-7; the D gene could be TRBD1 or TRBD2 (5 bases each). Trimming took off 2 bases at V and 3 bases at J, with 14 bases between the two ends. The germline V gene has CDR1 LGHDT and CDR2 YNNKEL (reference sequence). CDR3 length: 15 amino acids. The CDR3 sequence: CASSQTPGRNYEQYF. CDR3 sequence (DNA): TGTGCCAGCAGCCAAACTCCGGGACGTAACTACGAGCAGTACTTC.

Ten or more counts support this clonotype. The genes are TRBV6-2 or TRBV6-3 and TRBJ2-1; TRBD2 agrees at 11 bases. The V gene's germline CDR1 is MNHEY and CDR2 SVGEGT. The CDR3 has 15 amino acids. The V segment lost 6 bases and the J segment 8 bases; nucleotides outside the gene matches: 9. The CDR3 DNA reads as TGTGCCAGCAGACACGCTAGCGGGAGGTCGCATGAGCAGTTCTTC. The encoded protein is CASRHASGRSHEQFF.

This clonotype has at least ten counts. This rearrangement joins TRBV20-1 to TRBJ2-5; D remains ambiguous. CDR3 length: 10 residues. The germline V and J ends were trimmed by 6 bases and 1 base, with 3 bases remaining between them. Germline V lookup: CDR1 DFQATT, CDR2 SNEGSKA (reference sequence). This CDR3 is CSAAQETQYF. The CDR3 bases are TGCAGTGCCGCCCAAGAGACCCAGTACTTC.

There are many counts of this clonotype. This chain uses TRBV10-3 with TRBJ2-7, with D possibly called TRBD1 or TRBD2 (5 bases each). There are 15 residues in the CDR3. Germline loops: CDR1 ENHRY, CDR2 SYGVKD. V was trimmed by 0 bases and J by 4 bases, leaving 13 bases between them. CDR3 nucleotides: TGTGCCATCAGTGAGTCTGGGACCAAATTATACGAGCAGTACTTC. This encodes CAISESGTKLYEQYF.

This chain links TRBV20-1 with TRBJ2-1, with 10 positions matching TRBD2. CDR1 is DFQATT, CDR2 SNEGSKA, per germline (reference sequence). J lost 4 bases, V lost 6 bases, and 6 bases had no gene match. CDR3 length: 14 residues. In DNA form, the CDR3 reads TGCAGTGCCCCAGGACTAGCGGATTACAATGAGCAGTTCTTC. It translates to CSAPGLADYNEQFF.

This clonotype was found many times. The chain carries TRBV28 and TRBJ2-2; tentatively, D is TRBD1 (5 bases). CDR1 and CDR2 from the germline V gene are MDHEN and SYDVKM. V lost 3 bases and J lost 5, with 10 bases in between. The CDR3 spans 14 residues. Written as DNA, the CDR3 is TGTGCCAGCAGTTTTTTTCAGGGAACCGGGGAGCTGTTTTTT. This translates into CASSFFQGTGELFF.

This clonotype was seen at least ten times. Written as DNA, the CDR3 is TGTGCCAGCCGAACTTCCGCTAACTATGGCTACACCTTC. Protein: CASRTSANYGYTF. The V gene is TRBV6-1, the J gene TRBJ1-2; D not resolved. The CDR3 totals 13 residues. The germline V and J ends were trimmed by 8 bases and 0 bases, with 10 bases remaining between them. Germline V lookup: CDR1 MNHNS, CDR2 SASEGT.

As concerns this clonotype: A read error may explain this, as a much larger clone is one base away. J is TRBJ2-1 and V is TRBV28; 7 bases map to TRBD2. The CDR3 runs 15 residues. Germline CDR1 MDHEN, CDR2 SYDVKM. CDR3 nucleotides: TGTGCCAGCATTGTGGGGGGGAGCTCCCACAATGAGCAGTTCTTC. Translating gives CASIVGGSSHNEQFF.